This T cell receptor (beta chain) originates from a study of immune heterogeneity within non-small cell lung tumors. Notes on the study in general: Individual patients mostly differed in their high-frequency T-cell receptor beta clonotypes.

This clonotype was counted only a few times. The antigen is undetermined. The trim removed 2 bases at V and 0 bases at J, leaving 2 bases unmatched. Looked up from germline, CDR1 is SGHNT and CDR2 is YYREEE (reference sequence). This CDR3 is 16 amino acids long. Using 32 V and 13 J primers, multiplex PCR amplified TCR beta CDR3. MiXCR, run by TCRdb on the multiplex PCR reads, gives a single entry per CDR3 protein. This sample has 8,500 to 13,000 distinct CDR3 sequences; roughly 29% occur once, and the top ten carry roughly 13%. Template was bulk tumor genomic DNA, approximately 600 ng per sample. Several biopsies per primary tumor, spaced far apart, were taken during surgery. Curative surgery was performed on patients who had untreated, newly diagnosed non-small cell lung cancer.

The receptor's source is a man aged 45 to 65 with non-small cell lung cancer. Sequenced: lung tumor tissue. V gene TRBV5-4 combines with J gene TRBJ2-1; 10 nucleotides line up with TRBD2. CDR3 amino acids: CASSLSGGASYNEQFF. The CDR3 DNA follows: TGTGCCAGCAGCTTAAGCGGGGGGGCCTCCTACAATGAGCAGTTCTTC.